This entry is about one T cell receptor beta chain. V was clipped by 5 bases and J by 1 base; unmatched bases: 7. Germline lookup yields CDR1 SGHTA and CDR2 FQGNSA. The CDR3 loop spans 16 amino acids. Using immunoSEQ multiplex PCR, the repertoire was profiled, and TCRdb retains in-frame clones only, with some absent. Among more than 95,000 clones listed, more than 75% were seen once. These data are taken from a study of control samples from healthy donors and cancer patients. The material sequenced was blood. The clonotype was recovered from a man younger than 35 in good health. The chain recombines TRBV7-2 with TRBJ2-1, with 8 bases fitting TRBD2. CDR3 amino acids: CASSPQTSASYNEQFF. Here the CDR3 DNA reads TGTGCCAGCAGCCCGCAGACTAGCGCTTCCTACAATGAGCAGTTCTTC.